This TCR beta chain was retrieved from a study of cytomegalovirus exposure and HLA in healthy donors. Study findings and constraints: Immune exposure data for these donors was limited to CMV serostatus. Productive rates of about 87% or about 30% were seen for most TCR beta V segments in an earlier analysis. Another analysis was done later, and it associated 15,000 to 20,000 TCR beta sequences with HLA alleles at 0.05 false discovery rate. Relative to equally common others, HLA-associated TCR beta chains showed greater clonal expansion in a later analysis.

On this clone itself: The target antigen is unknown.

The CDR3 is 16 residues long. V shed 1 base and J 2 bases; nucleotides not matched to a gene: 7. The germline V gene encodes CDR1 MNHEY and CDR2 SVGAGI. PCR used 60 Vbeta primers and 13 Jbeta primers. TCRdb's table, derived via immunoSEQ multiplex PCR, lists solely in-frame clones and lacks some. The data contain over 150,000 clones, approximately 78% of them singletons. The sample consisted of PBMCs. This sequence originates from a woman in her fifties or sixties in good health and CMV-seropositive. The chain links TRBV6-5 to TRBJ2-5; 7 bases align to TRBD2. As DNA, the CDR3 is TGTGCCAGCAGTTACTTGAATGGCGGGGGACAAGAGACCCAGTACTTC. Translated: CASSYLNGGGQETQYF.